The present T cell receptor beta chain was sequenced within a study of T cells in Graves' hyperthyroidism and ophthalmopathy. Amplified TCR beta CDR3 regions derived from RNA transcripts. TCR CDR3 regions were first amplified by RT-PCR with HTBI primers. One entry per CDR3 protein results from TCRdb running MiXCR on the multiplex PCR reads. The sample carries fewer than 800,000 distinct CDR3 sequences, approximately 16% recorded once. Study findings and constraints: Most thyroid clonotypes expanded above 0.001 appeared in blood too.

Trimming removed 2 bases at V and 0 bases at J, with 12 bases between. This CDR3 contains 16 residues. Germline assignment: CDR1 SGHRS and CDR2 YFSETQ. This clonotype was counted many times. Its antigen is currently unknown. This chain links TRBV5-1 with TRBJ2-1, with D perhaps TRBD1 (6 bases). The clonotype was recovered from a man aged 18-30 years with Graves' hyperthyroidism. Sequencing input: blood. The CDR3 DNA is TGCGCCAGCAGCTTCAGACAGGCCGACTCCTACAATGAGCAGTTCTTC. It codes for CASSFRQADSYNEQFF.